This record looks at one TCR beta chain sequence and its context. The source of the sample is a study of blood T cell repertoires in COVID-19. Generated by immunoSEQ multiplex PCR, the TCRdb table keeps only in-frame clones and is missing some. The sample carries 200,000 to 250,000 clones, over 75% recorded once. CDR1 is SQVTM and CDR2 is ANQGSEA in the germline V gene. This CDR3 is built from 13 residues. Trimming took 5 bases from V and 6 from J; bases not matched to a gene: 6. Sample: peripheral blood. The TCR sequence derives from a human donor in a cohort sampled during active COVID-19. The chain combines TRBV29-1 with TRBJ2-2; 7 bases are a match to TRBD2. CDR3 in amino acids: CSVSQRGAGELFF. DNA of the CDR3: TGCAGCGTTTCTCAGCGGGGTGCCGGGGAGCTGTTTTTT.